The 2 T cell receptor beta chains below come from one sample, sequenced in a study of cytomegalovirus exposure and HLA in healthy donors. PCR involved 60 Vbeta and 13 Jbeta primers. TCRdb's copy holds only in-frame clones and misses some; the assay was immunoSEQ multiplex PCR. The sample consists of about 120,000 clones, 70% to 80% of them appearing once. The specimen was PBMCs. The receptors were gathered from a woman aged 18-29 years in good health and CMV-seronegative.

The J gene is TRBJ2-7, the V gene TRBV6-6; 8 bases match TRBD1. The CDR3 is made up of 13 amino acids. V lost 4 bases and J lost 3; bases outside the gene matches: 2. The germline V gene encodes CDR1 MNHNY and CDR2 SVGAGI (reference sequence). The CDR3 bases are TGTGCCAGCAGTTCCGGGACAGGCTACGAGCAGTACTTC. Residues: CASSSGTGYEQYF.

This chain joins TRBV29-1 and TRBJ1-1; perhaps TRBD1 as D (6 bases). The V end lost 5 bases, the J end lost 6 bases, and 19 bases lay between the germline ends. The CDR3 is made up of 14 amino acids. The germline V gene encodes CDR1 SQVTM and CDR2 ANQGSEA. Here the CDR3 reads CSVTPGQGPAEAFF. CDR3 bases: TGCAGCGTTACTCCGGGGCAGGGGCCCGCTGAAGCTTTCTTT.